The rows below give T cell receptor beta chains drawn from one sample of a study of cytomegalovirus exposure and HLA in healthy donors. Method: immunoSEQ multiplex PCR; TCRdb's copy keeps in-frame clones and lacks some. This sample carries fewer than 200,000 clones, about 85% of them seen once, and the ten largest clones take more than 15%. The sample was PBMCs. The receptors come from a man aged 18 to 30 in good health and CMV-seropositive. CDR3s include the opening cysteine and the closing phenylalanine or tryptophan. The D gene is left open where the match is weak. A row's size may be missing; if present it is once, few, many or a size class.

D	V	J	length	size	CDR3	DNA
TRBD1	TRBV27	TRBJ2-1	14	once	CASSLSGTGGEQFF	TGTGCCAGCAGTTTATCGGGGACAGGGGGTGAGCAGTTCTTC
TRBD1	TRBV6-6	TRBJ1-1	14	.	CASNPDRVRDEAFF	TGTGCCAGCAACCCGGACAGGGTGCGGGATGAAGCTTTCTTT
.	TRBV28	TRBJ1-5	16	.	CASSARDTRQSEPQHF	TGTGCCAGCAGCGCTCGGGACACACGACAAAGCGAGCCCCAGCATTTT
.	TRBV10-3	TRBJ1-2	13	.	CAIPGERGYGYTF	TGTGCCATCCCCGGGGAAAGAGGCTATGGCTACACCTTC
.	TRBV7-9	TRBJ2-1	15	.	CASTAPAGKYNEQFF	TGTGCCAGCACCGCCCCCGCAGGGAAATACAATGAGCAGTTCTTC
TRBD1	TRBV27	TRBJ2-5	16	.	CASSLPDRAKQETQYF	TGTGCCAGCAGTTTACCCGACAGGGCTAAACAAGAGACCCAGTACTTC
.	TRBV10-3	TRBJ2-3	14	.	CAISESSGADTQYF	TGTGCCATCAGTGAGTCGTCAGGGGCAGATACGCAGTATTTT
TRBD2	TRBV14	TRBJ2-3	15	.	CASSQASGGWDTQYF	TGTGCCAGCAGCCAAGCTAGCGGGGGATGGGATACGCAGTATTTT
TRBD1	TRBV6-1	TRBJ1-5	17	.	CASSEAGGWNSNQPQHF	TGTGCCAGCAGTGAAGCAGGGGGCTGGAATAGCAATCAGCCCCAGCATTTT
TRBD1	TRBV5-5	TRBJ2-7	16	.	CASSLGPGQGAYEQYF	TGTGCCAGCAGCTTGGGACCGGGACAGGGGGCCTACGAGCAGTACTTC
.	TRBV6-5	TRBJ2-5	14	.	CASSYGGSGETQYF	TGTGCCAGCAGTTATGGGGGGTCAGGCGAGACCCAGTACTTC
TRBD1	TRBV6-5	TRBJ1-2	14	once	CASRMGDRPNGYTF	TGTGCCAGCAGAATGGGGGACAGGCCAAATGGCTACACCTTC
.	TRBV27	TRBJ1-1	14	.	CASSLYVGGTEAFF	TGTGCCAGCAGTTTATACGTTGGAGGGACTGAAGCTTTCTTT
.	TRBV29-1	TRBJ2-7	13	.	CSVEEVSTYEQYF	TGCAGCGTTGAAGAGGTTAGCACCTACGAGCAGTACTTC
.	TRBV6-6	TRBJ2-2	10	once	CASFSGELFF	TGTGCCAGTTTCTCCGGGGAGCTGTTTTTT
.	TRBV30	TRBJ1-5	13	.	CAWSSSGDQPQHF	TGTGCCTGGAGCTCTTCGGGTGATCAGCCCCAGCATTTT
TRBD1	TRBV4-1	TRBJ1-3	15	.	CASSPSDRAINTIYF	TGCGCCAGCAGCCCCTCAGACAGGGCGATAAACACCATATATTTT
.	TRBV5-1	TRBJ2-1	14	.	CASSLAFQFNEQFF	TGCGCCAGCAGCTTGGCTTTCCAGTTCAATGAGCAGTTCTTC
.	TRBV28	TRBJ1-4	12	.	CASSSPGEKLFF	TGTGCCAGCAGTTCTCCGGGTGAAAAACTGTTTTTT
TRBD1	TRBV2	TRBJ2-7	14	.	CASSERQGSYEQYF	TGTGCCAGCAGTGAGAGACAGGGTAGCTACGAGCAGTACTTC
.	TRBV4-1	TRBJ1-1	12	.	CASSQGTAEAFF	TGCGCCAGCAGCCAAGGTACGGCTGAAGCTTTCTTT
.	TRBV7-9	TRBJ1-4	14	.	CASSFTGFNEKLFF	TGTGCCAGCAGCTTTACGGGATTTAATGAAAAACTGTTTTTT
TRBD1	TRBV29-1	TRBJ1-1	14	.	CSVGDRGGNTEAFF	TGCAGCGTCGGGGACAGGGGCGGAAACACTGAAGCTTTCTTT
.	TRBV19	TRBJ1-2	14	.	CASQVLAGDYGYTF	TGTGCCAGCCAAGTCCTGGCGGGTGACTATGGCTACACCTTC
TRBD2	TRBV11-2	TRBJ2-5	18	.	CASSLGTSGSGGVETQYF	TGTGCCAGCAGCTTAGGGACTAGCGGGAGCGGGGGAGTAGAGACCCAGTACTTC
TRBD1	TRBV5-1	TRBJ2-1	15	.	CASRETGGISSEQFF	TGCGCCAGCCGGGAGACAGGGGGCATAAGCAGTGAGCAGTTCTTC
TRBD2	TRBV4-1	TRBJ2-7	17	few	CASSQELAGAPPYEQYF	TGCGCCAGCAGCCAAGAACTAGCGGGAGCGCCCCCCTACGAGCAGTACTTC
TRBD2	TRBV2	TRBJ2-3	15	.	CASSPEAGDTDTQYF	TGTGCCAGCAGCCCCGAAGCGGGAGACACAGATACGCAGTATTTT
.	TRBV28	TRBJ1-2	18	.	CASRDFGEGTGIAYGYTF	.
TRBD2	TRBV5-7	TRBJ2-7	14	few	CASSPGLAAYEQYF	TGTGCCAGCAGCCCGGGACTAGCCGCATACGAGCAGTACTTC
.	TRBV11-2	TRBJ2-3	16	.	CASSEGGSVTTDTQYF	TGTGCCAGCTCCGAGGGGGGGAGCGTCACCACAGATACGCAGTATTTT